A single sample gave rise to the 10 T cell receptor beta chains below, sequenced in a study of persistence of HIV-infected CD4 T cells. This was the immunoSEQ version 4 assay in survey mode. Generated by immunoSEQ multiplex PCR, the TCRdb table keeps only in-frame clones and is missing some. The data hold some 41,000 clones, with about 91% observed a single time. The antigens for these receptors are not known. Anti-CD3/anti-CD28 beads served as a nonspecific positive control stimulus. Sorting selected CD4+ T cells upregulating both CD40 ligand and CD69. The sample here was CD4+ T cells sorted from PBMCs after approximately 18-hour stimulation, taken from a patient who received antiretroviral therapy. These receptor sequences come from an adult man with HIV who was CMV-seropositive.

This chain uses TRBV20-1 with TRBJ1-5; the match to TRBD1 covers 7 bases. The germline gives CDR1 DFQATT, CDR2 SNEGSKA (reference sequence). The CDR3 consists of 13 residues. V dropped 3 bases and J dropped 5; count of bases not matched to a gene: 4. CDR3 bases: TGCAGTGCTAGTTCAGGGGGTTATCAGCCCCAGCATTTT. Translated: CSASSGGYQPQHF.

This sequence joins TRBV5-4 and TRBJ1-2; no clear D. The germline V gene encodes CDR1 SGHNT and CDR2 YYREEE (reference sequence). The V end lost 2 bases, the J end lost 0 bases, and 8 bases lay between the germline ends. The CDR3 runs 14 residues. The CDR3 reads CASSFDKPNYGYTF. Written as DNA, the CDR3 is TGTGCCAGCAGCTTCGACAAGCCTAACTATGGCTACACCTTC. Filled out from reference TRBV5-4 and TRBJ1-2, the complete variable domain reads ETGVTQSPTHLIKTRGQQVTLRCSSQSGHNTVSWYQQALGQGPQFIFQYYREEENGRGNFPPRFSGLQFPNYSSELNVNALELDDSALYLCASSFDKPNYGYTFGSGTRLTVV.

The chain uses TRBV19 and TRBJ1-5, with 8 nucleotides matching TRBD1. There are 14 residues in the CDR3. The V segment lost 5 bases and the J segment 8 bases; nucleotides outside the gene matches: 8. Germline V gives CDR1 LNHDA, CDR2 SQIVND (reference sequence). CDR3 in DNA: TGTGCCAGTAGTCCTCGGACAGGGCCGGAGCCCCAGCATTTT. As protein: CASSPRTGPEPQHF.

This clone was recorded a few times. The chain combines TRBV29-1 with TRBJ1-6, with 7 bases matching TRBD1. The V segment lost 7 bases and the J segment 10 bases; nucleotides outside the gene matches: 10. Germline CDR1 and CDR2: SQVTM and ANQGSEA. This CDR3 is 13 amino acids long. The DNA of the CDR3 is TGCAGCGCCTCTGACAGGGTTGGATCACCCCTCCACTTT. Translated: CSASDRVGSPLHF.

In DNA, the CDR3 is TGTGCCAGCAGCTTAATCCCGCAGGGGGCTGCCGGGGAGCTGTTTTTT. The encoded protein is CASSLIPQGAAGELFF. The rearrangement uses TRBV7-3 and TRBJ2-2; 8 nucleotides line up with TRBD1. V lost 1 base, J lost 6 bases, and 7 bases stayed unmatched. CDR1 is SGHTA and CDR2 is FQGTGA in the germline V gene. CDR3 size: 16 residues.

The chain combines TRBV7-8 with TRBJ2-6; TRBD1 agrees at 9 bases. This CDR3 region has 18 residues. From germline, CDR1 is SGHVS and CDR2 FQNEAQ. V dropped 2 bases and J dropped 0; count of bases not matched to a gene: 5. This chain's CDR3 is CASSLTGGLTSGANVLTF. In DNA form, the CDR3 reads TGTGCCAGCAGCTTAACAGGGGGCCTGACCTCTGGGGCCAACGTCCTGACTTTC.

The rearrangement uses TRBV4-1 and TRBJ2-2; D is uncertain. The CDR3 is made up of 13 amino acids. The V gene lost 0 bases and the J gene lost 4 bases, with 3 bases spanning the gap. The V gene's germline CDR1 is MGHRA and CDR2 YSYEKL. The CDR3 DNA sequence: TGCGCCAGCAGCCAAGAACCCACCGGGGAGCTGTTTTTT. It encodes CASSQEPTGELFF.

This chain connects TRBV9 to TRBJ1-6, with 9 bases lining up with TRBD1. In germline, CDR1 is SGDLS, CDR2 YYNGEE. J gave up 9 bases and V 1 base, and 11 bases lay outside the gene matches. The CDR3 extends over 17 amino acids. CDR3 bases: TGTGCCAGCAGCGTAAGCCCTCCCGGACAGGGGTTTTCACCCCTCCACTTT. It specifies CASSVSPPGQGFSPLHF.

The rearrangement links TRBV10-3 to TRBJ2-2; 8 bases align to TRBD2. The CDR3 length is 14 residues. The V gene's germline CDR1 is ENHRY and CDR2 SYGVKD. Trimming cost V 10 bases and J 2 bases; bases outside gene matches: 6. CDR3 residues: CATRLATNTGELFF. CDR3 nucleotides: TGTGCCACCAGACTAGCGACTAACACCGGGGAGCTGTTTTTT.

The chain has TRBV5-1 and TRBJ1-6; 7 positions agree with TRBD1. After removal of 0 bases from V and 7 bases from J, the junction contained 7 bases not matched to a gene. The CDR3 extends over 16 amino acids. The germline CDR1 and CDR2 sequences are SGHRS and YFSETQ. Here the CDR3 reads CASSLGDREANSPLHF. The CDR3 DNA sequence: TGCGCCAGCAGCTTGGGGGACAGAGAGGCCAATTCACCCCTCCACTTT. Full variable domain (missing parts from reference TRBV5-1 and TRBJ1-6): KAGVTQTPRYLIKTRGQQVTLSCSPISGHRSVSWYQQTPGQGLQFLFEYFSETQRNKGNFPGRFSGRQFSNSRSEMNVSTLELGDSALYLCASSLGDREANSPLHFGNGTRLTVT.